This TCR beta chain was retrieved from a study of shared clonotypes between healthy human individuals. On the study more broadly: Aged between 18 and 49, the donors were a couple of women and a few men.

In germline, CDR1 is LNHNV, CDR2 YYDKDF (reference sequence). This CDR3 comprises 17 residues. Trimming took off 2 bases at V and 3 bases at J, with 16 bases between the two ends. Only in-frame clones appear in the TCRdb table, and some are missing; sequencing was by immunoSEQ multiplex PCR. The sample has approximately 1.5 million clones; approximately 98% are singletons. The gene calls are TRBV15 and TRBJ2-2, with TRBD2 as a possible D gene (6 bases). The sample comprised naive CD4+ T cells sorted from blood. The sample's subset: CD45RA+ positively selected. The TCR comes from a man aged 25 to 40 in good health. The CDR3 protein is CATSRPPGRGDTGELFF. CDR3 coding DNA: TGTGCCACCAGCAGACCTCCTGGGCGCGGGGACACCGGGGAGCTGTTTTTT.